The subject of this entry is one TCR beta chain. The sample has other DNA sequences that encode this CDR3 too. The authors' processing: ImmunoSEQ gave junction-only sequences without quality scores, so filtering differed. Profiled with immunoSEQ multiplex PCR; TCRdb holds only in-frame clones, not every one. V and J calls and clone size are given by that table; D and trimming were obtained from the DNA. Among 2 million to 2.5 million clones listed, more than 90% were seen once. This sample is part of a study of shared clonotypes between healthy human individuals. The CDR3 length is 15 residues. Germline V gene sequence: CDR1 LNHDA, CDR2 SQIVND (reference sequence). Losses at the gene ends were 1 base for V and 6 bases for J; bases not matched to a gene: 4.

The sample comprised naive CD4+ T cells sorted from blood. Specified subset: CD45RA+ positively selected. This receptor was taken from a man between 18 and 35 years old in good health. This chain uses TRBV19 with TRBJ1-5; TRBD1 aligns across 9 bases. The CDR3 region has the DNA TGTGCCAGTAGTATAGGGACAGGGGTTCGTCAGCCCCAGCATTTT. Protein sequence: CASSIGTGVRQPQHF.